The T cell receptor (beta chain) under discussion was sequenced for a study of shared clonotypes between healthy human individuals. This clone was picked up a small number of times. This CDR3 is also generated by other DNA sequences in the sample. In germline, CDR1 is SGHRS, CDR2 YFSETQ. V gave up 2 bases and J gave up 3 bases; unmatched junction bases: 5. The CDR3 loop spans 15 amino acids. The authors' processing: Without quality scores, immunoSEQ junctional reads could not be filtered like full-length reads. Using immunoSEQ multiplex PCR, the repertoire was profiled, and TCRdb retains in-frame clones only, with some absent. From that table come the V and J calls and clone size; the DNA was used to work out D and trimming. The table lists fewer than 650,000 clones, less than 80% of them singletons.

The receptor's source is a woman in her thirties or forties in good health. Some clones in this sample may be carry-over from other donors' samples. Sequencing used PBMCs. The gene calls are TRBV5-1 and TRBJ2-1, with 7 nucleotides matching TRBD1. CDR3 loop: CASSFEGARYNEQFF. The DNA of the CDR3 is TGCGCCAGCAGCTTCGAGGGGGCGCGCTACAATGAGCAGTTCTTC.